This T cell receptor (beta chain) was captured in a study of response to subunit inactivated influenza vaccine. General study findings and limits: The study's authors posited that every seasonal influenza vaccination enlists few new T cells.

TCRdb re-called the RT-PCR reads with MiXCR, one entry per CDR3 protein. Of roughly 700,000 distinct CDR3 sequences listed, about 15% were seen once; the top ten hold 6.5% to 8.5%. This clonotype came up a few times. Its antigen is unidentified. This CDR3 spans 16 amino acids. Trimming removed 5 bases from V and 3 bases from J; junction bases left unmatched: 5. This chain uses TRBV12-3 or TRBV12-4 with TRBJ2-3; 13 nucleotides agree with TRBD2. The source is a man in his forties or fifties who received an inactivated influenza vaccine. The material was PBMCs from blood, obtained around two weeks before vaccination. The CDR3 loop is CASSILAGGPTDTQYF. In nucleotides, the CDR3 is TGTGCCAGCAGTATACTAGCGGGGGGGCCTACAGATACGCAGTATTTT.